Following are 18 T cell receptor beta chains from one sample sequenced in a study of T-cell reconstitution after alpha-beta-depleted transplantation in children. This sample's TCRbeta library carried unique molecular identifier barcodes. TCRdb re-called the PCR reads through MiXCR, storing one row per CDR3 protein. The sample includes about 240,000 distinct CDR3 sequences, over 20% of them seen just once. The material was PBMCs, obtained before TCRalphabeta/CD19-depleted stem cell transplant. The receptor source for this set is a girl aged 2 to 9 with Fanconi anemia, due to receive a stem cell transplant.

This clonotype was counted ten times or more. The chain links TRBV4-1 to TRBJ2-3; D remains unclear. V lost 4 bases and J lost 0, with 14 bases in between. The CDR3 sequence is 16 residues long. Germline V lookup: CDR1 MGHRA, CDR2 YSYEKL. The CDR3 here is CASSPPAGASTDTQYF. As DNA, the CDR3 is TGCGCCAGCAGCCCTCCCGCCGGAGCTAGCACAGATACGCAGTATTTT.

The chain uses TRBV20-1 and TRBJ2-6; 13 bases match TRBD2. V was pared by 1 base and J by 6 bases, with 9 bases of the junction left unmatched. The CDR3 covers 18 residues. Looked up from germline, CDR1 is DFQATT and CDR2 is SNEGSKA (reference sequence). CDR3 coding DNA: TGCAGTGCTAGAGTCAAGACTAGCGGGAGGTCCCTGGCCAACGTCCTGACTTTC. This codes for CSARVKTSGRSLANVLTF.

The rearrangement joins TRBV3-1 to TRBJ2-7; 8 bases are shared with TRBD2. V trimming: 3 bases; J trimming: 4 bases; junction bases outside the gene matches: 5. Germline CDR1 LGHDT, CDR2 YNNKEL (reference sequence). The CDR3 is made up of 14 amino acids. In nucleotides, the CDR3 is TGTGCCAGCAGCCACGTCAGCGGGGGTTACGAGCAGTACTTC. Amino acid sequence: CASSHVSGGYEQYF.

This rearrangement joins TRBV20-1 to TRBJ1-1, with a weak D call TRBD1 (5 bases). CDR3 length equals 13 residues. Germline V CDR1 and CDR2: DFQATT, SNEGSKA (reference sequence). Trimming removed 3 bases at V and 1 base at J, with 9 bases between. The CDR3 nucleotides are TGCAGTGCTAGCCGGGACGGGAACACTGAAGCTTTCTTT. It encodes CSASRDGNTEAFF.

This clonotype was recorded once. This chain links TRBV2 with TRBJ1-1; D call uncertain. CDR1 and CDR2 (germline): SNHLY, FYNNEI. Trimming pared 3 bases from V and 3 bases from J, leaving 5 bases between. There are 12 residues in the CDR3. The CDR3 DNA is TGTGCCAGCAGTGAGCCCTACACTGAAGCTTTCTTT. This codes for CASSEPYTEAFF. The full variable domain, completed using reference TRBV2 and TRBJ1-1, is EPEVTQTPSHQVTQMGQEVILRCVPISNHLYFYWYRQILGQKVEFLVSFYNNEISEKSEIFDDQFSVERPDGSNFTLKIRSTKLEDSAMYFCASSEPYTEAFFGQGTRLTVV.

This clonotype was recorded a few times. The CDR3 DNA reads TGCAGCGTTGGGCTTATCAGTTACAATGAGCAGTTCTTC. The encoded protein is CSVGLISYNEQFF. The gene calls are TRBV29-1 and TRBJ2-1; no clear D gene. CDR1 and CDR2 from the germline V gene are SQVTM and ANQGSEA. Trimming stripped 4 bases from V and 4 bases from J, with 11 bases between. CDR3 size: 13 residues.

The rearrangement joins TRBV20-1 to TRBJ2-7; maybe TRBD2 (5 bases). The CDR3 extends over 14 amino acids. V lost 0 bases to trimming and J lost 0 bases, with 9 bases between them. The germline V gene encodes CDR1 DFQATT and CDR2 SNEGSKA (reference sequence). CDR3 sequence (DNA): TGCAGTGCTAGAGAGGGTGGGAGCTCCTACGAGCAGTACTTC. It yields the protein CSAREGGSSYEQYF.

This clonotype was seen repeatedly, ten times or more. CDR3 DNA sequence: TGTGCCATCAGTGAGCAGAGACAGGGACCGTTCTTC. This translates into CAISEQRQGPFF. The chain uses TRBV10-3 and TRBJ2-1; 7 nucleotides agree with TRBD1. This CDR3 contains 12 residues. Looked up from germline, CDR1 is ENHRY and CDR2 is SYGVKD. V lost 2 bases, J lost 15 bases, and 7 bases stayed unmatched.

In this sample, this clonotype turned up many times. The chain couples TRBV20-1 to TRBJ2-7, with D possibly being TRBD2 (6 bases). This CDR3 has 16 amino acids. Germline CDR1 DFQATT, CDR2 SNEGSKA (reference sequence). V dropped 0 bases and J dropped 2 bases, with 17 bases sitting between them. The CDR3 sequence: CSARETAERAAYEQYF. The CDR3 nucleotides read TGCAGTGCTAGAGAGACGGCGGAGCGGGCAGCCTACGAGCAGTACTTC.

This clonotype was counted a few times. The J gene is TRBJ2-1, the V gene TRBV5-1; D is uncertain. V was trimmed by 4 bases and J by 4 bases, leaving 12 bases between them. The germline V gene has CDR1 SGHRS and CDR2 YFSETQ. The CDR3 loop spans 14 amino acids. CDR3 residues: CASSVSVRYNEQFF. The DNA for the CDR3 is TGCGCCAGCAGCGTCTCGGTCAGATACAATGAGCAGTTCTTC. Complete variable domain (other parts from reference TRBV5-1 and TRBJ2-1): KAGVTQTPRYLIKTRGQQVTLSCSPISGHRSVSWYQQTPGQGLQFLFEYFSETQRNKGNFPGRFSGRQFSNSRSEMNVSTLELGDSALYLCASSVSVRYNEQFFGPGTRLTVL.

The V call is TRBV29-1, the J call TRBJ2-3; maybe TRBD1 (5 bases). V lost 3 bases and J lost 0, with 31 bases in between. The CDR3 covers 21 residues. The germline V gene has CDR1 SQVTM and CDR2 ANQGSEA. The CDR3 sequence is CSVDTFSRLNRQYRSTDTQYF. The DNA of the CDR3 is TGCAGCGTTGATACCTTCTCTCGGCTGAATAGACAGTATAGGAGCACAGATACGCAGTATTTT.

This clonotype was counted at least ten times. The genes are TRBV29-1 and TRBJ1-2; D not certain. Per the germline V gene, CDR1 is SQVTM and CDR2 is ANQGSEA. Trimming took off 3 bases at V and 1 base at J, with 9 bases between the two ends. The CDR3 loop spans 13 amino acids. CDR3 region: CSVDNPSNYGYTF. DNA of the CDR3: TGCAGCGTTGATAACCCCAGTAACTATGGCTACACCTTC.

This clonotype came up many times. V gene TRBV28 combines with J gene TRBJ1-3, with unresolved D. CDR1 MDHEN and CDR2 SYDVKM come from the germline V gene. V lost 5 bases and J lost 16, with 27 bases in between. The CDR3 length is 15 residues. The CDR3 loop reads CASSPRDSYIYGPYF. In DNA, the CDR3 is TGTGCCAGCAGTCCCCGGGATTCGTATATCTACGGCCCTTATTTT.

This clonotype was seen just once. The chain combines TRBV4-1 with TRBJ1-1; a weak D match, TRBD1 (5 bases). The CDR3 runs to 13 residues. Germline V CDR1 and CDR2: MGHRA, YSYEKL. V lost 1 base and J lost 7, with 10 bases in between. CDR3 DNA sequence: TGCGCCAGCAGCCAAGGACAGACTTATGAAGCTTTCTTT. Translation gives CASSQGQTYEAFF.

The chain is built from TRBV20-1 and TRBJ2-7; D ambiguous. CDR3 size: 13 residues. Per germline, CDR1 DFQATT and CDR2 SNEGSKA (reference sequence). The V end lost 7 bases, the J end lost 1 base, and 14 bases lay between the germline ends. The CDR3 nucleotides read TGCAGTGTCGGTAACACGGCGTCCTACGAGCAGTACTTC. The encoded protein is CSVGNTASYEQYF.

This clonotype appeared many times. This sequence joins TRBV29-1 and TRBJ2-3; 10 bases agree with TRBD2. CDR1 SQVTM and CDR2 ANQGSEA come from the germline V gene. The V gene end was trimmed by 4 bases and the J gene end by 1 base; junction bases not matched to a gene: 5. This CDR3 has 15 residues. CDR3 sequence reads: CSVGPGTSGTDTQYF. The CDR3 DNA reads as TGCAGCGTTGGCCCCGGGACTAGCGGCACAGATACGCAGTATTTT.

This clonotype was found a few times. The V call is TRBV4-2, the J call TRBJ2-7; D is possibly TRBD1 (9 bases). CDR3 length: 14 amino acids. CDR1 LGHNA and CDR2 YNFKEQ come from the germline V gene. V lost 5 bases to trimming and J lost 6 bases, with 17 bases between them. DNA of the CDR3: TGTGCCAGCAGCATAGCGGGACAGGGTTTCGAGCAGTACTTC. Translating gives CASSIAGQGFEQYF.

This chain connects TRBV20-1 to TRBJ2-3; D is unclear. CDR1 and CDR2 (germline): DFQATT, SNEGSKA (reference sequence). CDR3 length equals 11 residues. CDR3 loop: CRENNTDTQYF. CDR3 DNA sequence: TGCAGAGAGAATAACACAGATACGCAGTATTTT.